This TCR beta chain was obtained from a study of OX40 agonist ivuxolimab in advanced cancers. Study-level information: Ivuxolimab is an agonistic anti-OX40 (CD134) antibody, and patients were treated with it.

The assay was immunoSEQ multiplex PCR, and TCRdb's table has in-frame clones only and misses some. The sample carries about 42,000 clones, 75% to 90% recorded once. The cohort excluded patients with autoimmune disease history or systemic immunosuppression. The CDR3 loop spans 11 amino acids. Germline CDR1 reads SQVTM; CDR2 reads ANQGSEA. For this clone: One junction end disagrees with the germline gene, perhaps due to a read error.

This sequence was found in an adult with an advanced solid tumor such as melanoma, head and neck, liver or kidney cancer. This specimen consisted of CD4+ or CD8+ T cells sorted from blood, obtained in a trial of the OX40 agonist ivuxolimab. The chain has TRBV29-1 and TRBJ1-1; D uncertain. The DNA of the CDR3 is TGCAGCACCCGACTGGGAGCTGAGGCTTTCTTT. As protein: CSTRLGAEAFF.